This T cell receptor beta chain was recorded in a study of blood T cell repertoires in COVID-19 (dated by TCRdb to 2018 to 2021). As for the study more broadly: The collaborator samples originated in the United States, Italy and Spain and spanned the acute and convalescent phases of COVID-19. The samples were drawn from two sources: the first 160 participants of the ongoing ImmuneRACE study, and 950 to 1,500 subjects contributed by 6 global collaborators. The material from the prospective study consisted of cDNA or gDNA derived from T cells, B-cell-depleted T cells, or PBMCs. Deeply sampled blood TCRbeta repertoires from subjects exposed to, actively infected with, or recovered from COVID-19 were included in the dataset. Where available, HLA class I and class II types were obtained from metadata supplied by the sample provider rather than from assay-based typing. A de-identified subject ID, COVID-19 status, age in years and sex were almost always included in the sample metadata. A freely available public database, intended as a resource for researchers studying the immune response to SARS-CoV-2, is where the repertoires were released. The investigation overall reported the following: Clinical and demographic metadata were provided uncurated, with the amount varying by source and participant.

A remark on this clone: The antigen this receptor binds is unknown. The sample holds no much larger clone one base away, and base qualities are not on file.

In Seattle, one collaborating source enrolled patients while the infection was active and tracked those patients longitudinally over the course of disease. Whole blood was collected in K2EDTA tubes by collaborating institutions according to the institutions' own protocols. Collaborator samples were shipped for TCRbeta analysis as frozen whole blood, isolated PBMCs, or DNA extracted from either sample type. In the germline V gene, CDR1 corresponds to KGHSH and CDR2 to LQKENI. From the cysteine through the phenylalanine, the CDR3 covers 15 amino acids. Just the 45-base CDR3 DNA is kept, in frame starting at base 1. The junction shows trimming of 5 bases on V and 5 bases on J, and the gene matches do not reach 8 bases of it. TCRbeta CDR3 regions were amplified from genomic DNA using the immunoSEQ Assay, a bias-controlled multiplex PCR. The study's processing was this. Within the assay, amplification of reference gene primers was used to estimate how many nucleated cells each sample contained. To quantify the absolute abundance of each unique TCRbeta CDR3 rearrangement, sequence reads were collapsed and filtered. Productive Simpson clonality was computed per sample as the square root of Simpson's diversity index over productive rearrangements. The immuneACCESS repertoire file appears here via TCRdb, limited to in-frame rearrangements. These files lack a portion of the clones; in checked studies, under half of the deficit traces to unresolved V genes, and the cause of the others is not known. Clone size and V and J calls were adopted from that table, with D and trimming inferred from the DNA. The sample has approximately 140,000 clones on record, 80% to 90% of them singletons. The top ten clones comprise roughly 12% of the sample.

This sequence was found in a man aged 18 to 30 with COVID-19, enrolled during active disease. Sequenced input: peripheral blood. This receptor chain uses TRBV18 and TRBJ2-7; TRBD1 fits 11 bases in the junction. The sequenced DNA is TGTGCCAGCTCAGCCGGACAGGGGGCGACCCACGAGCAGTACTTC. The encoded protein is CASSAGQGATHEQYF. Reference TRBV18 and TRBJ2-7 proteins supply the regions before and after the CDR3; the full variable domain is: NAGVMQNPRHLVRRRGQEARLRCSPMKGHSHVYWYRQLPEEGLKFMVYLQKENIIDESGMPKERFSAEFPKEGPSILRIQQVVRGDSAAYFCASSAGQGATHEQYFGPGTRLTVT.